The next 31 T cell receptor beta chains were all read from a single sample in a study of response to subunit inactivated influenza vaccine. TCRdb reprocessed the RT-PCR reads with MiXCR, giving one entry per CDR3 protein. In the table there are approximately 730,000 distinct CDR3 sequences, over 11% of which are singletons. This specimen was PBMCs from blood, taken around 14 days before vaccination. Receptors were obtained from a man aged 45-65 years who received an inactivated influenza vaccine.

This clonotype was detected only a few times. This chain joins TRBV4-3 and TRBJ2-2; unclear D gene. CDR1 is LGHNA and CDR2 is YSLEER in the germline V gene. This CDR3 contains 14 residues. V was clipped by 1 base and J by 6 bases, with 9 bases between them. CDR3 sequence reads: CASSQGQTAGELFF. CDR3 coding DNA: TGCGCCAGCAGCCAAGGACAAACCGCCGGGGAGCTGTTTTTT.

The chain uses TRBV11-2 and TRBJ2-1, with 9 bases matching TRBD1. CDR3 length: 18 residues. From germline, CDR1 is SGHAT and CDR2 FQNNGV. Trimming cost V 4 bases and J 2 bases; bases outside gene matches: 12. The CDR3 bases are TGTGCCAGCAGCTCCCTAAGGGGGACAGGGTTTACCTACAATGAGCAGTTCTTC. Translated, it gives CASSSLRGTGFTYNEQFF.

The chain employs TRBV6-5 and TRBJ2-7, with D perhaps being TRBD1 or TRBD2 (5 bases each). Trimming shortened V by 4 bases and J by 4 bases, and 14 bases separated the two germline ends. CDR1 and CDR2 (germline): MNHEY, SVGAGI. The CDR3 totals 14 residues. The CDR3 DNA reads TGTGCCAGCAGTTTCCGAGGGACGTCGTACGAGCAGTACTTC. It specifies CASSFRGTSYEQYF.

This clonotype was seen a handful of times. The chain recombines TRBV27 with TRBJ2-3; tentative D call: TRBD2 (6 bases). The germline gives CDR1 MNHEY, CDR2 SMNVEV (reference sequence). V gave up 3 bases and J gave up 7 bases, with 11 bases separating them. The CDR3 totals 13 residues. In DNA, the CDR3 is TGTGCCAGCAGTTTCGGCAGGGACTATACGCAGTATTTT. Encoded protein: CASSFGRDYTQYF.

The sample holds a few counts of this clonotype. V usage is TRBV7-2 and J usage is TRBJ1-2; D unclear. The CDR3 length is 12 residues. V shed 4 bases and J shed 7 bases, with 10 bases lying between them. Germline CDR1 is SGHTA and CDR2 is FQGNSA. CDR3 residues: CASSYLGPGYTF. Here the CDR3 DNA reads TGTGCCAGCAGCTATCTCGGGCCTGGCTACACCTTC.

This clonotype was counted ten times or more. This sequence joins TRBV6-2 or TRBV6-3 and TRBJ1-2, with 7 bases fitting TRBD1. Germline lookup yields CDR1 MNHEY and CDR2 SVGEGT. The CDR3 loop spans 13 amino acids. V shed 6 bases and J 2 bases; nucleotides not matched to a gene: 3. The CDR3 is CASSQTGNYGYTF. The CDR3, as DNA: TGTGCCAGCAGCCAGACAGGGAACTATGGCTACACCTTC.

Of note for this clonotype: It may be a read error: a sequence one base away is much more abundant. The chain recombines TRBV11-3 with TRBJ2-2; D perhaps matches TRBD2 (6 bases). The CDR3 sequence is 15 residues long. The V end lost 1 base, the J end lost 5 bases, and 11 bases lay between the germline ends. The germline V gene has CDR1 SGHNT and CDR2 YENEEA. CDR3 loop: CASSLAGARTGELFF. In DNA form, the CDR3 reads TGTGCCAGCAGCTTAGCGGGAGCAAGGACCGGGGAGCTGTTTTTT.

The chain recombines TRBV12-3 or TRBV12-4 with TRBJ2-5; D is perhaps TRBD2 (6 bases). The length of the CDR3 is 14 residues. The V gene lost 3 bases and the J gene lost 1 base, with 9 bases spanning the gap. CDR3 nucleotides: TGTGCCAGCAGTTTCCTGGGACTCCAAGAGACCCAGTACTTC. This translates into CASSFLGLQETQYF.

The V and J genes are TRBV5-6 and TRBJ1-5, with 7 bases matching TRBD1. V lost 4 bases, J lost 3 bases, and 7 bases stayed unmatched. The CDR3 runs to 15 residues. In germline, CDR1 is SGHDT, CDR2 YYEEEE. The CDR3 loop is CASSASTGLNQPQHF. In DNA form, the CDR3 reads TGTGCCAGCAGCGCCTCGACAGGGCTCAATCAGCCCCAGCATTTT.

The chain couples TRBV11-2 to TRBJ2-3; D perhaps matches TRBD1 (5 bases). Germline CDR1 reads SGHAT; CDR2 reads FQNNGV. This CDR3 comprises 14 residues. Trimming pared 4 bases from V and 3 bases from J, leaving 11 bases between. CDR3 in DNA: TGTGCCAGCAGCTGGACGGACACAACAGATACGCAGTATTTT. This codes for CASSWTDTTDTQYF.

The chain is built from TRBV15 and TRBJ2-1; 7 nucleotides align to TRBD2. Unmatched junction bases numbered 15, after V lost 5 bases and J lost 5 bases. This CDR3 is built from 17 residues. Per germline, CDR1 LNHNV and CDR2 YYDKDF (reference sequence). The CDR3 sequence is CATSPRVGGRNDNEQFF. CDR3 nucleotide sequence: TGTGCCACCAGCCCCCGGGTGGGCGGGAGAAACGACAATGAGCAGTTCTTC.

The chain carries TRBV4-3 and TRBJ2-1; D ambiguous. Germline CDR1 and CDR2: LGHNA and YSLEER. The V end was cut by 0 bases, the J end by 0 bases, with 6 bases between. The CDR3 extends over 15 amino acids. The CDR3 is CASSQDSVSYNEQFF. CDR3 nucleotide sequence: TGCGCCAGCAGCCAAGACAGTGTCTCCTACAATGAGCAGTTCTTC.

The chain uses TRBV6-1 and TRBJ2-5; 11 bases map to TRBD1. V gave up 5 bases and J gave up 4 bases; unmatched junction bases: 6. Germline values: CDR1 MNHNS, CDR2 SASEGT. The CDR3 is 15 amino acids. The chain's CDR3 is CASSQGTGGRETQYF. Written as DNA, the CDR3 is TGTGCCAGCAGTCAAGGGACAGGGGGGCGAGAGACCCAGTACTTC.

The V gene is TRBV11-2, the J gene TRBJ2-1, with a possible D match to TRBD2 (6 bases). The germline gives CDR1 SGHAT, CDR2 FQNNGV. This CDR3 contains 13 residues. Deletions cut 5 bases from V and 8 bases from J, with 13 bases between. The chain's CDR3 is CASSPSPGDEQFF. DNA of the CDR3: TGTGCCAGCAGCCCCTCCCCGGGGGATGAGCAGTTCTTC.

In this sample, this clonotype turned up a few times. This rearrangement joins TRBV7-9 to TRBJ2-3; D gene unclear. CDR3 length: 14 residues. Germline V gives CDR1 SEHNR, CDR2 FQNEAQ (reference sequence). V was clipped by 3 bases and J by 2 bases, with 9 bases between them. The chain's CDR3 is CASSFRAPTDTQYF. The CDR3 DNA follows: TGTGCCAGCAGCTTTAGGGCCCCCACAGATACGCAGTATTTT. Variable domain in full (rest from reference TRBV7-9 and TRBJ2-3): DTGVSQNPRHKITKRGQNVTFRCDPISEHNRLYWYRQTLGQGPEFLTYFQNEAQLEKSRLLSDRFSAERPKGSFSTLEIQRTEQGDSAMYLCASSFRAPTDTQYFGPGTRLTVL.

CDR3: CASSPEDRGYEQYF. CDR3 coding DNA: TGTGCCAGCAGTCCGGAGGACAGGGGGTACGAGCAGTACTTC. The chain joins TRBV12-3 or TRBV12-4 to TRBJ2-7; 10 nucleotides align to TRBD1. Trimming took 5 bases from V and 4 from J; bases not matched to a gene: 5. The CDR3 is made up of 14 amino acids.

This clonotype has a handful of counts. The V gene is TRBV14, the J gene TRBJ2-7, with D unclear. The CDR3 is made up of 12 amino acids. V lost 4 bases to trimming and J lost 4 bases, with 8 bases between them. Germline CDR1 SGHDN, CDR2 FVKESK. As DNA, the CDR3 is TGTGCCAGCAGCCTTTTCAATTACGAGCAGTACTTC. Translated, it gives CASSLFNYEQYF.

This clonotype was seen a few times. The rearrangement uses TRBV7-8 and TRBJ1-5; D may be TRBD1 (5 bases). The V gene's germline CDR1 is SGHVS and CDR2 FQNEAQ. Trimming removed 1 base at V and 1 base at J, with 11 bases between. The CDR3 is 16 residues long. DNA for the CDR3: TGTGCCAGCAGCTTAGGAACAGGCCGGAGCAATCAGCCCCAGCATTTT. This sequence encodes CASSLGTGRSNQPQHF. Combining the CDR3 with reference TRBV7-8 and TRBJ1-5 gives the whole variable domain GAGVSQSPRYKVAKRGQDVALRCDPISGHVSLFWYQQALGQGPEFLTYFQNEAQLDKSGLPSDRFFAERPEGSVSTLKIQRTQQEDSAVYLCASSLGTGRSNQPQHFGDGTRLSIL.

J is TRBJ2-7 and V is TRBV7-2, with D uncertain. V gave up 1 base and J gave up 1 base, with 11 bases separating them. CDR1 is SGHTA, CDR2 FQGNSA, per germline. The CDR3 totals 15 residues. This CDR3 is CASSLETHPSYEQYV. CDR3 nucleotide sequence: TGTGCCAGCAGCTTAGAAACTCACCCATCCTACGAGCAGTACGTC.

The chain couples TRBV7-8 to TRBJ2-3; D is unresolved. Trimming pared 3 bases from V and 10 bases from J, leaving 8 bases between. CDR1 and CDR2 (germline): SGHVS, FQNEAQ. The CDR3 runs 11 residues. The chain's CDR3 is CASSLDGSQYF. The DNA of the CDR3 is TGTGCCAGCAGCTTGGACGGATCGCAGTATTTT.

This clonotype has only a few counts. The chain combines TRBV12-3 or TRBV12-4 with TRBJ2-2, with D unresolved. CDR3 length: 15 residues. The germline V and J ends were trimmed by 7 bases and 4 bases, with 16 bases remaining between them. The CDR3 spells CASNLPPLGTGELFF. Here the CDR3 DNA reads TGTGCCAGCAACCTTCCCCCGTTGGGCACCGGGGAGCTGTTTTTT.

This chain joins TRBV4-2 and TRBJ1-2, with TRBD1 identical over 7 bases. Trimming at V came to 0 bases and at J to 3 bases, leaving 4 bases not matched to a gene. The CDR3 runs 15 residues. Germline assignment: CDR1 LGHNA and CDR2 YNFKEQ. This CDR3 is CASSQDRGGYYGYTF. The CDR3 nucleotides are TGTGCCAGCAGCCAAGATAGAGGGGGCTACTATGGCTACACCTTC.

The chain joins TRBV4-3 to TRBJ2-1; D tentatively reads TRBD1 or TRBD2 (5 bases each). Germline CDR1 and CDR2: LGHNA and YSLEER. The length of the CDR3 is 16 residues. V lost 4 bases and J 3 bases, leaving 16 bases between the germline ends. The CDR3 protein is CASSRGKKSLYNEQFF. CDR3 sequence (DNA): TGCGCCAGCAGCCGGGGGAAGAAAAGTCTCTACAATGAGCAGTTCTTC.

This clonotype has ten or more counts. The CDR3 DNA reads TGTGCCAGCAGTTACGGCGGGACGACCGCTGAAGCTTTCTTT. Protein sequence: CASSYGGTTAEAFF. The chain joins TRBV6-5 to TRBJ1-1, with D perhaps matching TRBD1 (5 bases). This CDR3 is 14 amino acids long. V shed 2 bases and J shed 6 bases, with 13 bases lying between them. The germline CDR1 and CDR2 sequences are MNHEY and SVGAGI.

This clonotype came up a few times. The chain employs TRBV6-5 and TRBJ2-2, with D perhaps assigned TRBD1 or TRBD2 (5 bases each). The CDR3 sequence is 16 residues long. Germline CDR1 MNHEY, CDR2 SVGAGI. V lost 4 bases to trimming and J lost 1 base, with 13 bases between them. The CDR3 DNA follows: TGTGCCAGCAGTTCCCCGAGGGGCGTGAACACCGGGGAGCTGTTTTTT. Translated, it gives CASSSPRGVNTGELFF.

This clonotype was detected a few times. CDR3 region: CASSGAYPERTGELFF. Written as DNA, the CDR3 is TGTGCCAGCAGTGGGGCCTACCCGGAACGGACCGGGGAGCTGTTTTTT. The chain is built from TRBV12-3 or TRBV12-4 and TRBJ2-2; tentatively, D is TRBD1 (5 bases). There are 16 residues in the CDR3. V lost 5 bases and J 5 bases, leaving 18 bases between the germline ends.

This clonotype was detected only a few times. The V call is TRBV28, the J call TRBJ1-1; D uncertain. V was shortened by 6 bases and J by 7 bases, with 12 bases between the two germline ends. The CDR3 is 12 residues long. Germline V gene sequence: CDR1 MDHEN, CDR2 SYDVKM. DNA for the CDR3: TGTGCCAGCAGGCAAACAAGTTTTGAAGCTTTCTTT. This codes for CASRQTSFEAFF.

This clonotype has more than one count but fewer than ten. This chain's CDR3 is CASSLTGSGAYEQYF. The CDR3 DNA follows: TGTGCCAGCAGCTTAACTGGTAGCGGGGCCTACGAGCAGTACTTC. The chain links TRBV7-2 to TRBJ2-7; 8 bases match TRBD2. Trimming cost V 2 bases and J 2 bases; bases outside gene matches: 5. This CDR3 region has 15 residues. Germline V gene data show CDR1 as SGHTA and CDR2 as FQGNSA.

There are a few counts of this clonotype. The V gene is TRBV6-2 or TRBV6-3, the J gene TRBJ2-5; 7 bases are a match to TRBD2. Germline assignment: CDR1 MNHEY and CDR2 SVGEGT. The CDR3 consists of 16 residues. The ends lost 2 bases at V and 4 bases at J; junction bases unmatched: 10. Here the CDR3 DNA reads TGTGCCAGCAGTTACCTTCGGACTAGGTCTATAGAGACCCAGTACTTC. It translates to CASSYLRTRSIETQYF.

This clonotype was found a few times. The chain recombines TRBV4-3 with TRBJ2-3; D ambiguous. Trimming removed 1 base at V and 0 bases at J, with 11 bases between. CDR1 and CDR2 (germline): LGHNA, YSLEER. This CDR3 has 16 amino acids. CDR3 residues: CASSQGLTTSTDTQYF. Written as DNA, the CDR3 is TGCGCCAGCAGCCAAGGCCTTACGACAAGCACAGATACGCAGTATTTT.

The CDR3 nucleotides are TGCGCCAGCAGCCAGCGACAGGGGGAGGGAAGGGGCTACACCTTC. It specifies CASSQRQGEGRGYTF. The chain is built from TRBV4-3 and TRBJ1-2, with 9 bases lining up with TRBD1. This CDR3 spans 15 amino acids. Per the germline V gene, CDR1 is LGHNA and CDR2 is YSLEER. With 3 bases clipped from V and 8 bases from J, the junction kept 10 bases outside the gene matches.